This passage covers 11 T cell receptor beta chains from one sample sequenced in a study of T cell responses to AZD1222 COVID-19 vaccine. Assay used: immunoSEQ multiplex PCR; TCRdb lists only in-frame clones, some missing. The sample shows 100,000 to 130,000 clones, 87% of them seen only once. The specimen comprised peripheral blood, sampled on day 0 of AZD1222 vaccination. These receptors originate from an adult in good health.

The CDR3 DNA follows: TGTGCCAGCAGCTTGCGGGACAGTGGCTATGGCTACACCTTC. Protein sequence: CASSLRDSGYGYTF. The V gene is TRBV5-4, the J gene TRBJ1-2; 7 bases line up with TRBD1. The V gene's germline CDR1 is SGHNT and CDR2 YYREEE (reference sequence). This CDR3 is 14 amino acids long. The V gene end was trimmed by 1 base and the J gene end by 4 bases; junction bases not matched to a gene: 4.

CDR3 coding DNA: TGCAGCGTTGCGGGGGATAACTATGGCTACACCTTC. Translated, it gives CSVAGDNYGYTF. The chain carries TRBV29-1 and TRBJ1-2; a weak D match, TRBD1 (5 bases). The CDR3 totals 12 residues. Looked up from germline, CDR1 is SQVTM and CDR2 is ANQGSEA. V was trimmed by 4 bases and J by 1 base, leaving 7 bases between them.

V gene TRBV5-1 combines with J gene TRBJ2-7; no clear D gene. The V end lost 0 bases, the J end lost 2 bases, and 12 bases lay between the germline ends. The germline V gene encodes CDR1 SGHRS and CDR2 YFSETQ. The length of the CDR3 is 15 residues. The CDR3 here is CASSLDSNRAYEQYF. The CDR3 DNA reads as TGCGCCAGCAGCTTGGACTCTAACAGAGCCTACGAGCAGTACTTC.

The chain couples TRBV28 to TRBJ2-3, with 8 bases aligning to TRBD2. Germline CDR1 is MDHEN and CDR2 is SYDVKM. The CDR3 sequence is 15 residues long. Unmatched junction bases numbered 8, after V lost 7 bases and J lost 2 bases. The CDR3 here is CASNPSGRSTDTQYF. CDR3 coding DNA: TGTGCCAGCAACCCAAGCGGGAGATCCACAGATACGCAGTATTTT.

The chain uses TRBV5-1 and TRBJ1-4; D ambiguous. Germline CDR1 and CDR2: SGHRS and YFSETQ. The CDR3 totals 15 residues. V was cut by 0 bases and J by 2 bases, with 8 bases left in between. The CDR3 nucleotides read TGCGCCAGCAGCTTGGGGCGGGGTACTAATGAAAAACTGTTTTTT. It encodes CASSLGRGTNEKLFF.

The rearrangement uses TRBV13 and TRBJ1-5, with a weak D call TRBD1 (5 bases). The CDR3 totals 14 residues. V lost 5 bases, J lost 2 bases, and 10 bases lay in between. CDR1 and CDR2 (germline): PRHDT, FYEKMQ (reference sequence). The CDR3 nucleotides read TGTGCCAGCAGCCAAGGGGAGGGCAATCAGCCCCAGCATTTT. Protein product: CASSQGEGNQPQHF.

The count of this clone is one. The chain joins TRBV6-6 to TRBJ2-3, with 7 bases matching TRBD1. The CDR3 contains 15 residues. The V gene end was trimmed by 6 bases and the J gene end by 2 bases; junction bases not matched to a gene: 8. The V gene's germline CDR1 is MNHNY and CDR2 SVGAGI (reference sequence). The CDR3 protein is CASRDPGGITDTQYF. In nucleotides, the CDR3 is TGTGCCAGCAGGGACCCAGGGGGTATCACAGATACGCAGTATTTT.

The chain carries TRBV10-2 and TRBJ1-2; D is ambiguous. V lost 6 bases, J lost 4 bases, and 12 bases lay in between. CDR3 length: 13 residues. Germline V gene sequence: CDR1 WSHSY, CDR2 SAAADI. The DNA of the CDR3 is TGCGCCAGCAGCATTTCGAGTGCCTATGGCTACACCTTC. Its translation is CASSISSAYGYTF.

The chain carries TRBV19 and TRBJ2-1; D is unresolved. CDR3 size: 13 residues. The V gene's germline CDR1 is LNHDA and CDR2 SQIVND (reference sequence). Trimming took off 5 bases at V and 1 base at J, with 6 bases between the two ends. CDR3 loop: CASSQSSYNEQFF. CDR3 DNA sequence: TGTGCCAGTAGTCAGAGTTCCTACAATGAGCAGTTCTTC.

In its sample, this clone was seen a few times. This rearrangement joins TRBV6-5 to TRBJ1-6, with D perhaps TRBD1 (6 bases). The V end was cut by 5 bases, the J end by 3 bases, with 8 bases between. CDR1 is MNHEY, CDR2 SVGAGI, per germline. The CDR3 has 14 residues. The CDR3 coding sequence is TGTGCCAGCAGTACAGGGAGCTATAATTCACCCCTCCACTTT. Protein sequence: CASSTGSYNSPLHF.

The J gene is TRBJ1-6, the V gene TRBV9; the match to TRBD1 covers 7 bases. Germline assignment: CDR1 SGDLS and CDR2 YYNGEE. This CDR3 has 15 amino acids. After removal of 6 bases from V and 5 bases from J, the junction contained 8 bases not matched to a gene. The CDR3 DNA follows: TGTGCCAGCAATAGACAGGGTCGGGATAATTCACCCCTCCACTTT. It yields the protein CASNRQGRDNSPLHF.